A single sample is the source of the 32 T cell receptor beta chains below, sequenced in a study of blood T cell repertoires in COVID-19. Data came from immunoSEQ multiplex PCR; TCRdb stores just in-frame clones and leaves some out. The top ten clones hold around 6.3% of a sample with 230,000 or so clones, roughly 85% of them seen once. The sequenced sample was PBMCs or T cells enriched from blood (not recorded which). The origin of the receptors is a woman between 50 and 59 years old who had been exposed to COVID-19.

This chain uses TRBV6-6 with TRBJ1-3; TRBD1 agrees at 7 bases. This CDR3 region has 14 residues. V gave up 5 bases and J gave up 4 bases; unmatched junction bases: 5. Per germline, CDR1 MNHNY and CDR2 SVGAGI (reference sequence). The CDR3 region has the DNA TGTGCCAGCAGTCCCGGGACAGACGGAAACACCATATATTTT. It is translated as CASSPGTDGNTIYF.

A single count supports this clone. The CDR3 nucleotides read TGTGCCAGTAGTATCAGGGGGCGCGAAGGGACCCAGTACTTC. It yields the protein CASSIRGREGTQYF. The chain combines TRBV19 with TRBJ2-5, with 8 bases aligning to TRBD1. CDR3 length equals 14 residues. Germline trimming cut 3 bases from V and 7 bases from J; bases unmatched to any gene: 7. Germline CDR1 is LNHDA and CDR2 is SQIVND (reference sequence). Based on the CDR3 plus reference TRBV19 and TRBJ2-5, the full variable domain is DGGITQSPKYLFRKEGQNVTLSCEQNLNHDAMYWYRQDPGQGLRLIYYSQIVNDFQKGDIAEGYSVSREKKESFPLTVTSAQKNPTAFYLCASSIRGREGTQYFGPGTRLLVL.

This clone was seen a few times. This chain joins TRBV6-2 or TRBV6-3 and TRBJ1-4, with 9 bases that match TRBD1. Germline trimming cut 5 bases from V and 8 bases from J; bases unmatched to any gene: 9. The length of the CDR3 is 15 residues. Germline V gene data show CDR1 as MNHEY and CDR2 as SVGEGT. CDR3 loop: CASSHRDRVKEKLFF. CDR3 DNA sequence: TGTGCCAGCAGTCACCGGGACAGGGTGAAAGAAAAACTGTTTTTT.

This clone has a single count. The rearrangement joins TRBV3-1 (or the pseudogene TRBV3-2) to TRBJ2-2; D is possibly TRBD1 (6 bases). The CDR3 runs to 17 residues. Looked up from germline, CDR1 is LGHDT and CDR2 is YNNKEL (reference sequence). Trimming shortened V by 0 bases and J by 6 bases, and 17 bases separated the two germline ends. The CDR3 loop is CASSQDSGRGTAGELFF. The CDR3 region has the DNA TGTGCCAGCAGCCAAGATTCCGGCAGGGGCACCGCCGGGGAGCTGTTTTTT.

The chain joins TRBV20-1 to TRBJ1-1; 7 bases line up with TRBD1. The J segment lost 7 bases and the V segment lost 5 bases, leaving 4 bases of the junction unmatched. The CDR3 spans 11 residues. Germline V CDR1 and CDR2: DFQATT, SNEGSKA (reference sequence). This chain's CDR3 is CSAEGTVEAFF. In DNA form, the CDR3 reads TGCAGTGCTGAGGGGACAGTTGAAGCTTTCTTT.

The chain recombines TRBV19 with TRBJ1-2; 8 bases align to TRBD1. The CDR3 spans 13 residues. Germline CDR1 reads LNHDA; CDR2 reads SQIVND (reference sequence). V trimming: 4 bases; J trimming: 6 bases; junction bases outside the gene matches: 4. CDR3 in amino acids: CASSNTGGNGYTF. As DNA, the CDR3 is TGTGCCAGTAGTAACACAGGGGGGAATGGCTACACCTTC.

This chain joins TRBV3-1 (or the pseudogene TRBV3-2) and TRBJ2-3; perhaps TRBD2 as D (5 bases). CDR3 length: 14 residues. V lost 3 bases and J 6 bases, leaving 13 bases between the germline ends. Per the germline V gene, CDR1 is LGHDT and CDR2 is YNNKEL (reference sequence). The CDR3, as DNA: TGTGCCAGCAGCCAGTCCTACCGGAGGGATACGCAGTATTTT. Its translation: CASSQSYRRDTQYF.

CDR3: CASSHRPLTGELFF. Here the CDR3 DNA reads TGTGCCAGCAGTCACCGCCCACTCACCGGGGAGCTGTTTTTT. The V gene is TRBV28, the J gene TRBJ2-2, with unresolved D. Deletions cut 5 bases from V and 4 bases from J, with 11 bases between. Per germline, CDR1 MDHEN and CDR2 SYDVKM. This CDR3 has 14 residues.

The CDR3 DNA reads TGTGCCAGTCGTCTGGGGGACACCCGAGGAACTGAAGCTTTCTTT. It specifies CASRLGDTRGTEAFF. V is TRBV19 and J is TRBJ1-1; TRBD1 might be the D (6 bases). This CDR3 comprises 15 residues. CDR1 is LNHDA, CDR2 SQIVND, per germline (reference sequence). The ends were cut back, 8 bases at V and 5 bases at J, with 21 bases in the middle.

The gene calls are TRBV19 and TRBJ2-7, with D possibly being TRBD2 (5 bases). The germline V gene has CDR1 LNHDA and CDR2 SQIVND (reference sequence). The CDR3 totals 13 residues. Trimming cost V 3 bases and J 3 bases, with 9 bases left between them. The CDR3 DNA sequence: TGTGCCAGTAGTATTGGGAGACTCTACGAGCAGTACTTC. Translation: CASSIGRLYEQYF.

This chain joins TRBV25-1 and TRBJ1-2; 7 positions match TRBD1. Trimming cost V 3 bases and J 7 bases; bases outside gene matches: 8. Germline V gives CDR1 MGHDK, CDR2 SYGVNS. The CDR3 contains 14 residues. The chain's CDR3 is CASSDGTALGGYTF. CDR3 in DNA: TGTGCCAGCAGTGATGGGACAGCCTTAGGTGGCTACACCTTC.

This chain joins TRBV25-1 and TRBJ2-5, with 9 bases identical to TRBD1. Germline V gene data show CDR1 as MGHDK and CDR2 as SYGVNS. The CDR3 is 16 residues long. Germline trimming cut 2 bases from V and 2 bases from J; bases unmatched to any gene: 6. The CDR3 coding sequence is TGTGCCAGCAGTGAAGGGACAGGGACTTCTCAAGAGACCCAGTACTTC. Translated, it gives CASSEGTGTSQETQYF.

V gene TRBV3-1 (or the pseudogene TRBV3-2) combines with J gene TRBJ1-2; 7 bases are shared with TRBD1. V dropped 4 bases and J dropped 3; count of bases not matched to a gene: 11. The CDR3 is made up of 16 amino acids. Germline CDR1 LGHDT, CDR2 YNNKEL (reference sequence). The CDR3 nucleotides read TGTGCCAGCAGCCCTACACCACAGGGGCTTTACTATGGCTACACCTTC. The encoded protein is CASSPTPQGLYYGYTF.

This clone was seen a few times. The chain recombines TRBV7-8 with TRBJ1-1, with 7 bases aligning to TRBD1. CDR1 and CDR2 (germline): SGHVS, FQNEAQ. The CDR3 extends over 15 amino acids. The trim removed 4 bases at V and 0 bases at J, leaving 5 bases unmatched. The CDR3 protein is CASSSNRGLNTEAFF. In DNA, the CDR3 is TGTGCCAGCAGCTCGAACAGGGGATTGAACACTGAAGCTTTCTTT.

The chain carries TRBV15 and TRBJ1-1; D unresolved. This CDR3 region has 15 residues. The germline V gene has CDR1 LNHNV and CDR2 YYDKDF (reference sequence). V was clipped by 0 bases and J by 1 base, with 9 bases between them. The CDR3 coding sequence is TGTGCCACCAGCAGAGATCGTCTGAGGAACACTGAAGCTTTCTTT. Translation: CATSRDRLRNTEAFF. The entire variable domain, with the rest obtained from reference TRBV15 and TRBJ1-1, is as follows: DAMVIQNPRYQVTQFGKPVTLSCSQTLNHNVMYWYQQKSSQAPKLLFHYYDKDFNNEADTPDNFQSRRPNTSFCFLDIRSPGLGDTAMYLCATSRDRLRNTEAFFGQGTRLTVV.

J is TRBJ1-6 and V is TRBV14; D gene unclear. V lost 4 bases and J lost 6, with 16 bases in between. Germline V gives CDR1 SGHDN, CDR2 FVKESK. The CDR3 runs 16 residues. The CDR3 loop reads CASSPRRPNLNSPLHF. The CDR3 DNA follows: TGTGCCAGCAGCCCAAGGAGACCGAATCTTAATTCACCCCTCCACTTT.

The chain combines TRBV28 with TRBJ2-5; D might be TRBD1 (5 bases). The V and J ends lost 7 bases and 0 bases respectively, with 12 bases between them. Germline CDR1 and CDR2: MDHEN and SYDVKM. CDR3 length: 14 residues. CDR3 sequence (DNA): TGTGCCAGCAAAGCAGGGTCGTACCAAGAGACCCAGTACTTC. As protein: CASKAGSYQETQYF.

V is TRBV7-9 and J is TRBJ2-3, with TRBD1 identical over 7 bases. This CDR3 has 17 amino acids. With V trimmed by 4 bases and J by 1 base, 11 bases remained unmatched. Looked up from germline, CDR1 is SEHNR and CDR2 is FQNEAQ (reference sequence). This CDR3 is CASSSPTGVDGTDTQYF. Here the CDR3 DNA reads TGTGCCAGCAGCTCGCCTACAGGGGTGGACGGCACAGATACGCAGTATTTT.

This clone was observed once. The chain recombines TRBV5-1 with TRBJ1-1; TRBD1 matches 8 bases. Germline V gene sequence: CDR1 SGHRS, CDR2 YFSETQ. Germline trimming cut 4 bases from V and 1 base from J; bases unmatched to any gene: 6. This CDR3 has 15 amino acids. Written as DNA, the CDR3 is TGCGCCAGCAGCCTCGGACAGGGCCAGAACACTGAAGCTTTCTTT. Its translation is CASSLGQGQNTEAFF. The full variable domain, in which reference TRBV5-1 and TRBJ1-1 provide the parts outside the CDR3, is KAGVTQTPRYLIKTRGQQVTLSCSPISGHRSVSWYQQTPGQGLQFLFEYFSETQRNKGNFPGRFSGRQFSNSRSEMNVSTLELGDSALYLCASSLGQGQNTEAFFGQGTRLTVV.

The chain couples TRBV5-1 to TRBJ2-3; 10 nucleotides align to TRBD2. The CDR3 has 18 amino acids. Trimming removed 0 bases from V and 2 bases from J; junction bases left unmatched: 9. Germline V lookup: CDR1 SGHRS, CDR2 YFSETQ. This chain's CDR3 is CASSLERGGYSSTDTQYF. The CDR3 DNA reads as TGCGCCAGCAGCTTGGAGCGGGGGGGGTACTCCTCCACAGATACGCAGTATTTT.

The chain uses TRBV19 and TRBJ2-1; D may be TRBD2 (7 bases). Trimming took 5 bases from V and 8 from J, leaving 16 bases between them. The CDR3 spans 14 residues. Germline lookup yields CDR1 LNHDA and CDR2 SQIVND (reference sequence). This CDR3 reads CASSEWGGRDEQFF. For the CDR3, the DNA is TGTGCCAGTAGTGAATGGGGGGGGCGGGATGAGCAGTTCTTC.

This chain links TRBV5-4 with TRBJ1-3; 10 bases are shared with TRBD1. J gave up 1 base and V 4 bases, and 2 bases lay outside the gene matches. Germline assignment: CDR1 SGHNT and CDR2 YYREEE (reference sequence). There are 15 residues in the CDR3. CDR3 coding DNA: TGTGCCAGCAGCCGGGACAGGGGTTCTGGAAACACCATATATTTT. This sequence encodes CASSRDRGSGNTIYF.

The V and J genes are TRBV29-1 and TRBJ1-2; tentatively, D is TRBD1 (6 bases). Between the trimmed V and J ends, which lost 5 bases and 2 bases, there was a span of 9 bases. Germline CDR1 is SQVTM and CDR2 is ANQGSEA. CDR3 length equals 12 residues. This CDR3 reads CSVWTANYGYTF. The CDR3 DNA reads TGCAGCGTTTGGACAGCCAACTATGGCTACACCTTC. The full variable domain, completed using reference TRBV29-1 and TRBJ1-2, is SAVISQKPSRDICQRGTSLTIQCQVDSQVTMMFWYRQQPGQSLTLIATANQGSEATYESGFVIDKFPISRPNLTFSTLTVSNMSPEDSSIYLCSVWTANYGYTFGSGTRLTVV.

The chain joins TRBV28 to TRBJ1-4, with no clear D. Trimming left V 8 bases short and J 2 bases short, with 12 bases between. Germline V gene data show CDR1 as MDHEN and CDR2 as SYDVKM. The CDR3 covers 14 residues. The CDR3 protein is CASGNRLTNEKLFF. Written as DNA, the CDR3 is TGTGCCAGCGGTAATAGACTCACTAATGAAAAACTGTTTTTT.

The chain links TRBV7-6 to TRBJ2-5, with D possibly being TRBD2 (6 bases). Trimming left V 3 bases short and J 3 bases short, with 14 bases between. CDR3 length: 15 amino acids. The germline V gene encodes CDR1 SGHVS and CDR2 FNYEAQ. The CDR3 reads CASSFVGGGEETQYF. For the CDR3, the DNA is TGTGCCAGCAGCTTTGTAGGCGGCGGGGAAGAGACCCAGTACTTC.

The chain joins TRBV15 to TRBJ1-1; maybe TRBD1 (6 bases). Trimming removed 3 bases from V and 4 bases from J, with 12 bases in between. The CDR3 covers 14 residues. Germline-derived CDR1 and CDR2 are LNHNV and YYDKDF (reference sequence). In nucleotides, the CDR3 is TGTGCCACCAGCAGCCCCTCAGGGGCCACTGAAGCTTTCTTT. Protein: CATSSPSGATEAFF.

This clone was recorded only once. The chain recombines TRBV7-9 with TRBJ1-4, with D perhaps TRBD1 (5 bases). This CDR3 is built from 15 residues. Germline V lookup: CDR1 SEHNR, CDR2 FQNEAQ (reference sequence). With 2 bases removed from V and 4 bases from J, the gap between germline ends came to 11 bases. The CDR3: CASSLTGGSNEKLFF. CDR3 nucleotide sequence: TGTGCCAGCAGCTTAACGGGGGGAAGTAATGAAAAACTGTTTTTT.

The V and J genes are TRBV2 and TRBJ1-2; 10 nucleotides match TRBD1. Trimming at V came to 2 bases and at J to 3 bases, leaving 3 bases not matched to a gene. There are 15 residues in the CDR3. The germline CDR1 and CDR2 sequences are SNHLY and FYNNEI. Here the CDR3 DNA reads TGTGCCAGCAGTGAATTAGGACAGGGGGACTATGGCTACACCTTC. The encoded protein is CASSELGQGDYGYTF.

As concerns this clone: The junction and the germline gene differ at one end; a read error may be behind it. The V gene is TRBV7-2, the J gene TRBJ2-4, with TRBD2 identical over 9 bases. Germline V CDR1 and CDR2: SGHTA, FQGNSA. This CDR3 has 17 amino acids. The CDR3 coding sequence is TGCGCCAGCAGCACCGGCGGGGGGGGGATTGCCAAAAACATTCAGTACTTC. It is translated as CASSTGGGGIAKNIQYF. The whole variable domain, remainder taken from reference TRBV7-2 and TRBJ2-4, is GAGVSQSPSNKVTEKGKDVELRCDPISGHTALYWYRQSLGQGLEFLIYFQGNSAPDKSGLPSDRFSAERTGGSVSTLTIQRTQQEDSAVYLCASSTGGGGIAKNIQYFGAGTRLSVL.

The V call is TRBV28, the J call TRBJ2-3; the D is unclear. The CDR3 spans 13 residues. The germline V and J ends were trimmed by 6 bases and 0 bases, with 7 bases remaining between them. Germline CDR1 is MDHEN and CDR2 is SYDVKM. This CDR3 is CASRAPSTDTQYF. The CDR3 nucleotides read TGTGCCAGCAGAGCACCTAGCACAGATACGCAGTATTTT.

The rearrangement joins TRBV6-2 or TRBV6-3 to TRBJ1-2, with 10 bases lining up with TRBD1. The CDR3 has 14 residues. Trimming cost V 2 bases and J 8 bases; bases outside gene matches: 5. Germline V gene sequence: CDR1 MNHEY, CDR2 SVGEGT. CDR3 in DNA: TGTGCCAGCAGTTACCCGGGACAGGGGCACGGCTACACCTTC. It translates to CASSYPGQGHGYTF.

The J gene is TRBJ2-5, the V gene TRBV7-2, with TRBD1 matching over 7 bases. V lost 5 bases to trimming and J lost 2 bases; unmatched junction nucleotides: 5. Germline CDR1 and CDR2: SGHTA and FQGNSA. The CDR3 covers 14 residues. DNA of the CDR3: TGTGCCAGCAGCGTAGGGGGCAGACAAGAGACCCAGTACTTC. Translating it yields CASSVGGRQETQYF.